This TCR beta chain was identified during a study of T cells expressing NK-cell markers. CDR1 is DFQATT and CDR2 is SNEGSKA in the germline V gene (reference sequence). CDR3 length: 13 residues. TCRdb reanalyzed the 5' RACE reads and collapses them to one entry per CDR3 protein, without DNA. The sample's table shows 450,000 to 600,000 distinct CDR3 sequences. This receptor was taken from a man between 18 and 35 years old in good health. Sequencing was carried out using blood T cells: a sorted CD56 or NKG2C T cell subset, CD4+ or CD8+ T cells, or bulk PBMC T cells (not recorded which). The rearrangement links TRBV20-1 to TRBJ2-1; TCRdb picks TRBD1, but there is no DNA to check that call. The chain's CDR3 is CSATDRGVGEQFF.